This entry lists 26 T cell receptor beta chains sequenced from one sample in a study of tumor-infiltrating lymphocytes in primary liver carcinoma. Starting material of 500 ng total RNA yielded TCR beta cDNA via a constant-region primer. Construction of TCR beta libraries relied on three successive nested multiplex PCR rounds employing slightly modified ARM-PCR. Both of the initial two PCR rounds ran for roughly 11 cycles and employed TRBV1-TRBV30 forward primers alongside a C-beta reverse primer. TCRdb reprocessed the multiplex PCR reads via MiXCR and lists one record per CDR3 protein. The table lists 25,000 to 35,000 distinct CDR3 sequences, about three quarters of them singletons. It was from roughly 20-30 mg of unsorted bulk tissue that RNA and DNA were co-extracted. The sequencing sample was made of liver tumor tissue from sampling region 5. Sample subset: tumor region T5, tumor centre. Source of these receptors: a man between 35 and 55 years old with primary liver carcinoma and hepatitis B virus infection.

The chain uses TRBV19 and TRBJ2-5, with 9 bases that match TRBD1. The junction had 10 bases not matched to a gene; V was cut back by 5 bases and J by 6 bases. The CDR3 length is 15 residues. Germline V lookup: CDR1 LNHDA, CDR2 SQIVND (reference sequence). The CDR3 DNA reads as TGTGCCAGTAGTCGACAGGGGGGTCGGCAAAAGACCCAGTACTTC. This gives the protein CASSRQGGRQKTQYF.

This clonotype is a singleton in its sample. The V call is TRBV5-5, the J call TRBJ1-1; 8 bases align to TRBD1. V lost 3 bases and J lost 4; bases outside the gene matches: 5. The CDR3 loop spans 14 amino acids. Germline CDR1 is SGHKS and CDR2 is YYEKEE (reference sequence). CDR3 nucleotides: TGTGCCAGCAGCTCGACAGGGGTTGGCACTGAAGCTTTCTTT. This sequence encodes CASSSTGVGTEAFF.

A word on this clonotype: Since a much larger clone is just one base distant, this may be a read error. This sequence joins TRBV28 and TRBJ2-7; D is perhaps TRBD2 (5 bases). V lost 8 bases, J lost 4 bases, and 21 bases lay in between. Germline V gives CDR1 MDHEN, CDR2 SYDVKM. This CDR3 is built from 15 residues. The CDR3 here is CASGPWVASAYEQYF. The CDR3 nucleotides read TGTGCCAGCGGTCCCTGGGTAGCGAGCGCTTACGAGCAGTACTTC.

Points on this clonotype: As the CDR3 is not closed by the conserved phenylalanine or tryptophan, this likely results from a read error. The CDR3 loop is CDSSWTGAGNTIYL. Here the CDR3 DNA reads TGTGACAGCAGCTGGACAGGGGCTGGAAACACCATATATTTG. The V gene is TRBV5-4, the J gene TRBJ1-3, with TRBD1 identical over 9 bases. Germline CDR1 SGHNT, CDR2 YYREEE (reference sequence). This CDR3 is built from 14 residues.

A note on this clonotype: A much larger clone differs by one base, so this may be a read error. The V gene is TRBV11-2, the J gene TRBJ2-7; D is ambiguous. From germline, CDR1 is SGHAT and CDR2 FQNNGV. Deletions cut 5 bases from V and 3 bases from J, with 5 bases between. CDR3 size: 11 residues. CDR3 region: CASSPNYEQYF. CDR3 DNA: TGTGCCAGCAGCCCGAACTACGAGCAGTACTTC. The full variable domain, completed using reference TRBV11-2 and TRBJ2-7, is EAGVAQSPRYKIIEKRQSVAFWCNPISGHATLYWYQQILGQGPKLLIQFQNNGVVDDSQLPKDRFSAERLKGVDSTLKIQPAKLEDSAVYLCASSPNYEQYFGPGTRLTVT.

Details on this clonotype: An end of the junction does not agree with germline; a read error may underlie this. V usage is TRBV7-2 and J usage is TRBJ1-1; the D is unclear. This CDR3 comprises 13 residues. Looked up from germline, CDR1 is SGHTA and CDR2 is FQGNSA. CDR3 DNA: TGTGCCAGCAGCTTAATTACGAACACTGGAGCTTTCTTT. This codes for CASSLITNTGAFF.

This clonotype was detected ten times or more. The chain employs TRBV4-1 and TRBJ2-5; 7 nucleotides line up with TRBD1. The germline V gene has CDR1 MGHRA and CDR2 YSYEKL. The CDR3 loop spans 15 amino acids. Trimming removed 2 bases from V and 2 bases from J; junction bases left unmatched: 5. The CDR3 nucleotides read TGCGCCAGCAGCCAAACTACAGGGGAACAAGAGACCCAGTACTTC. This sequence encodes CASSQTTGEQETQYF.

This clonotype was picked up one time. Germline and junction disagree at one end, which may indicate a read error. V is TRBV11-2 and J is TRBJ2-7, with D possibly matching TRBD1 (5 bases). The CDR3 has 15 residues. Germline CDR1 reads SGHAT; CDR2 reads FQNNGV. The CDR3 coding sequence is TGTGCCGGCAGCTTTGTGGCATGGGGCCAATACGAGCAGTACTTC. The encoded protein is CAGSFVAWGQYEQYF.

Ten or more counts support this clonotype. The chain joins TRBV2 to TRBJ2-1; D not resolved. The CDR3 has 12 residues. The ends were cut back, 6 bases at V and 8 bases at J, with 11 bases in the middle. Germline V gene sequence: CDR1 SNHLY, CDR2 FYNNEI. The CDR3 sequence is CASSSGLDEQFF. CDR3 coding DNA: TGTGCCAGCAGCTCTGGGTTGGATGAGCAGTTCTTC.

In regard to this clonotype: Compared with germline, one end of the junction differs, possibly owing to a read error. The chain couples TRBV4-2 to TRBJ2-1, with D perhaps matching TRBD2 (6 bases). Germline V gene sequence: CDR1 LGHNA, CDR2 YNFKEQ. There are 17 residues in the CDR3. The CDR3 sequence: CAGSPVAGVTGVDEQFF. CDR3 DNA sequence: TGTGCCGGCAGCCCTGTCGCGGGTGTAACGGGAGTCGATGAGCAGTTCTTC.

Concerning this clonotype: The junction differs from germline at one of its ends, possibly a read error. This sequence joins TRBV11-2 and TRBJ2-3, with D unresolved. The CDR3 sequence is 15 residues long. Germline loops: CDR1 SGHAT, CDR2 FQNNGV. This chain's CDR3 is CVSSLAPLAIDMQYF. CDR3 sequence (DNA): TGTGTCAGCAGCTTAGCCCCCCTTGCGATTGATATGCAGTATTTT.

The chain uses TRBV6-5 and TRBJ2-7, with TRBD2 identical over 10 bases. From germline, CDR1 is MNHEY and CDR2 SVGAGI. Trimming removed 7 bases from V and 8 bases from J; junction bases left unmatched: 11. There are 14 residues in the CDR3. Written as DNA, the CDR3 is TGTGCCAGCAATTTTACCGGGACTAGCGACAAGCAGTACTTC. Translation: CASNFTGTSDKQYF.

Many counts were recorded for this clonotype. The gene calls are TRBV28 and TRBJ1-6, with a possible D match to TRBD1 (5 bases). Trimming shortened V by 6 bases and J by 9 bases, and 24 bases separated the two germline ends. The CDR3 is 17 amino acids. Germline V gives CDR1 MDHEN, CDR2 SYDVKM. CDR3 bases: TGTGCCAGCAGCACCCCCGGCCTGGCAGGGTCGGGTTCACCCCTCCACTTT. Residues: CASSTPGLAGSGSPLHF.

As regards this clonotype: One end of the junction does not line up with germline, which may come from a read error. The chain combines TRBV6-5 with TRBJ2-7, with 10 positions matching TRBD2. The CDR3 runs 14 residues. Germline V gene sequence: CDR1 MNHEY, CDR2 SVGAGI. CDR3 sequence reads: CDSSLTGTSDEQYF. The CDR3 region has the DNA TGTGACAGCAGTCTTACCGGGACTAGCGACGAGCAGTACTTC.

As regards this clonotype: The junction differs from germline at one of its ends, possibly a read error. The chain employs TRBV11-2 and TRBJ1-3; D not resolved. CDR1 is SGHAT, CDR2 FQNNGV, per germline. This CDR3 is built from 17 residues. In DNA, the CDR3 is TGTGCCAGCATCTTAGTTGGCCCCGGGTCAGTAGGAGATACCATATATTTT. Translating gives CASILVGPGSVGDTIYF. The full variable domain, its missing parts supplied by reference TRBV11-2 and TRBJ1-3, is EAGVAQSPRYKIIEKRQSVAFWCNPISGHATLYWYQQILGQGPKLLIQFQNNGVVDDSQLPKDRFSAERLKGVDSTLKIQPAKLEDSAVYLCASILVGPGSVGDTIYFGEGSWLTVV.

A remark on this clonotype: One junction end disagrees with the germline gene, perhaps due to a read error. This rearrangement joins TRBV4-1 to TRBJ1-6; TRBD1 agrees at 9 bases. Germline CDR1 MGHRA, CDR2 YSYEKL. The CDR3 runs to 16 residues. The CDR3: CAGSHHPQGADSPLHF. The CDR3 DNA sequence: TGCGCCGGCAGTCACCACCCACAGGGGGCGGATTCACCCCTCCACTTT.

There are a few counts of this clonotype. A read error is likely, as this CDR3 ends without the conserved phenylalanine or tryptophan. The CDR3 DNA reads as TGTACCACCAGCAACTGGACAGGGGGTGAAGAGACCCAGTACCTC. It is translated as CTTSNWTGGEETQYL. V is TRBV15 and J is TRBJ2-5; 10 bases align to TRBD1. CDR1 and CDR2 from the germline V gene are LNHNV and YYDKDF (reference sequence). CDR3 size: 15 residues.

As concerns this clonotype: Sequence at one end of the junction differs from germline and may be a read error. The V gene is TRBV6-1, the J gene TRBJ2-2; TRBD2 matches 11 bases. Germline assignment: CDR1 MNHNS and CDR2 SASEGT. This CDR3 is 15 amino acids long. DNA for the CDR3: TGTGCCAGCAGTGGACTAGCGGGAACGGTCGGGGAGCCGTTTTTT. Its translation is CASSGLAGTVGEPFF.

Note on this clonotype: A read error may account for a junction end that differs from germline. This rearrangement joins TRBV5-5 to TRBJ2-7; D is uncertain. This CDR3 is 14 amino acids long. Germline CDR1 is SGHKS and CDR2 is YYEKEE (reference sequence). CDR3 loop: CASSSEQFFYERYF. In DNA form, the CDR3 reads TGTGCCAGCAGCTCGGAACAGTTCTTTTACGAGCGGTACTTC.

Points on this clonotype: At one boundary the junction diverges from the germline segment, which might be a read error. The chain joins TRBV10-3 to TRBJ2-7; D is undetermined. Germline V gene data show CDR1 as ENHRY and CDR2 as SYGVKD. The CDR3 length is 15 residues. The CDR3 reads CAISKDGSFSYDQYF. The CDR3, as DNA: TGCGCCATCAGTAAGGACGGAAGCTTCTCCTACGATCAGTACTTC.

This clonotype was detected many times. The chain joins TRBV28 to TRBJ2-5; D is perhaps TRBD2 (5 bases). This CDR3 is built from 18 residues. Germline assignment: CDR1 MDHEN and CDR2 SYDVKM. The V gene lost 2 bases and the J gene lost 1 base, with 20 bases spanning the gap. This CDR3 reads CASSLRWESDRAQETQYF. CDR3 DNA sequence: TGTGCCAGCAGTTTACGGTGGGAGAGTGATCGGGCCCAAGAGACCCAGTACTTC.

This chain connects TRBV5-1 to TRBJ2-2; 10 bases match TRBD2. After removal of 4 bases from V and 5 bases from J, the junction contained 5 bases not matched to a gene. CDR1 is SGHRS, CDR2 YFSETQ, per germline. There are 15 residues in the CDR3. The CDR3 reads CASSETSGKTGELFF. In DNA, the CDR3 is TGCGCCAGCAGCGAAACTAGCGGGAAGACCGGGGAGCTGTTTTTT. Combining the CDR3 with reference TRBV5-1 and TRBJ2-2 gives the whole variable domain KAGVTQTPRYLIKTRGQQVTLSCSPISGHRSVSWYQQTPGQGLQFLFEYFSETQRNKGNFPGRFSGRQFSNSRSEMNVSTLELGDSALYLCASSETSGKTGELFFGEGSRLTVL.

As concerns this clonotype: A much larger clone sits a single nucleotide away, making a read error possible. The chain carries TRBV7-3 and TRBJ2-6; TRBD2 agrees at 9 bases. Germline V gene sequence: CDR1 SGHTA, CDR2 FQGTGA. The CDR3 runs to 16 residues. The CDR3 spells CACSLAGDSGANVLTF. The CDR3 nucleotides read TGTGCCTGCAGTTTAGCGGGGGACTCTGGGGCCAACGTCCTGACTTTC.

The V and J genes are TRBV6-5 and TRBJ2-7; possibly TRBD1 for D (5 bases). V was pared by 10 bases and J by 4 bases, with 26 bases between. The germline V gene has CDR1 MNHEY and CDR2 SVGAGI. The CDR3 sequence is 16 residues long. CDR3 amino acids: CANRPGQVASFYEQYF. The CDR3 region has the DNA TGTGCCAACAGGCCCGGGCAGGTAGCATCCTTTTACGAGCAGTACTTC.

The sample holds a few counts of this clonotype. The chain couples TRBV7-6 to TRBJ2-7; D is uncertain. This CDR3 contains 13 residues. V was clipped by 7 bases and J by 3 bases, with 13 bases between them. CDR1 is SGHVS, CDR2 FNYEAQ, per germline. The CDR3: CASNFELYYEQYF. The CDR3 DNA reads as TGTGCCAGCAACTTTGAACTTTACTACGAGCAGTACTTC.

In DNA form, the CDR3 reads TGTGCCAGCATCATGGGACTAGCGGGAGTGAAGAATGAGCAGTTCTTC. Amino acids: CASIMGLAGVKNEQFF. The genes are TRBV5-8 and TRBJ2-1; 14 bases agree with TRBD2. This CDR3 is 16 amino acids long. Trimming at V came to 6 bases and at J to 7 bases, leaving 9 bases not matched to a gene. Looked up from germline, CDR1 is SGHTS and CDR2 is YDEGEE.